This TCR beta chain came from a study of T-cell reconstitution after alpha-beta-depleted transplantation in children. For TCRbeta, the library was prepared with unique molecular identifiers. TCRdb processed the PCR reads anew with MiXCR; each CDR3 protein has one entry. This sample has 210,000 or so distinct CDR3 sequences, with about a tenth found just once. This clonotype has only a few counts. The CDR3 totals 14 residues. Trimming removed 0 bases at V and 6 bases at J, with 9 bases between. Germline V gives CDR1 SGHRS, CDR2 YFSETQ. The chain couples TRBV5-1 to TRBJ2-2; D gene unclear. This clonotype was obtained from a human donor who donated a stem cell graft to a child with acute lymphoblastic leukemia. Sequencing used PBMCs from the stem cell graft donor, obtained from the stem cell graft. CDR3 sequence (DNA): TGCGCCAGCAGCTTGGGGGCGATGGCCGGGGAGCTGTTTTTT. Translating gives CASSLGAMAGELFF.